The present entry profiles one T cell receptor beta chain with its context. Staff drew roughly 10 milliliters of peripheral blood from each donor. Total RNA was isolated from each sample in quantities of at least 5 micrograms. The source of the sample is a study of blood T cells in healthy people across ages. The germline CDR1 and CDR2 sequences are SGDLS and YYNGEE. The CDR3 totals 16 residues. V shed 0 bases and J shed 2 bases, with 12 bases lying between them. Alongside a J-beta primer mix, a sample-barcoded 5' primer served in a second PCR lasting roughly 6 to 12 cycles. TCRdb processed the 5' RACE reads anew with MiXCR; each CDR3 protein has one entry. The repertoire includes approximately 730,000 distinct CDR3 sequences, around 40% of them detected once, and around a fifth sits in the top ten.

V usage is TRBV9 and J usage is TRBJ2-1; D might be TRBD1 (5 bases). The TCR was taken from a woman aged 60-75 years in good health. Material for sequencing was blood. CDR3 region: CASSVAGDSAYNEQFF. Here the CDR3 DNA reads TGTGCCAGCAGCGTAGCTGGAGACAGTGCCTACAATGAGCAGTTCTTC.